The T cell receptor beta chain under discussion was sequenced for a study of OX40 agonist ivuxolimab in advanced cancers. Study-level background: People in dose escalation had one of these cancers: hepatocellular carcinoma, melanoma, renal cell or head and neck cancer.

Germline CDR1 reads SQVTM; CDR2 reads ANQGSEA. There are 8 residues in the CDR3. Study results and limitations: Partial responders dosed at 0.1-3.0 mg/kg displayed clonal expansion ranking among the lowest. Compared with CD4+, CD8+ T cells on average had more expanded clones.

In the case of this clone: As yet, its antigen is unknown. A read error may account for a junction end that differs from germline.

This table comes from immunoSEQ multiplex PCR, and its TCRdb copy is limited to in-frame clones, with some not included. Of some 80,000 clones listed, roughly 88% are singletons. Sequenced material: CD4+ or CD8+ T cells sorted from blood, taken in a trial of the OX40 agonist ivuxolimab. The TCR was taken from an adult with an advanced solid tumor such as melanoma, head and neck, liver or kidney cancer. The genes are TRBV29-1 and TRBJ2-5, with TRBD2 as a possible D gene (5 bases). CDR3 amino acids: CSPGPGNF. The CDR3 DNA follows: TGCAGCCCGGGCCCCGGGAACTTC.